Listed below are T cell receptor beta chains from one sample, sequenced in a study of blood T cell repertoires in COVID-19. Assay used: immunoSEQ multiplex PCR; TCRdb lists only in-frame clones, some missing. The sample has roughly 190,000 clones, 81% seen once. The sample was peripheral blood. Receptor source: a woman between 35 and 50 years old with COVID-19, enrolled during active disease. CDR3s leave out the opening cysteine and the closing phenylalanine or tryptophan.

V gene	J gene	CDR3 protein
TRBV11-2	TRBJ1-2	ASSLPVNYGYT
TRBV6-5	TRBJ2-7	ASRLPHQPYEQY
TRBV19	TRBJ2-2	ASSMTGSLAGELF
TRBV20-1	TRBJ2-7	SASQGGEQY
TRBV5-1	TRBJ2-2	ASSSQGAANTGELF
TRBV4-1	TRBJ1-1	ASSQYQGNPNTEAF
TRBV3-1/TRBV3-2	TRBJ2-5	ASSPGTSGKETQY
TRBV2	TRBJ2-7	AASRAGTGGYEQY
TRBV28	TRBJ2-3	ASSFRGPDTQY
TRBV27	TRBJ2-7	ASSRTGSYEQY
TRBV19	TRBJ2-2	ASSNGNTGELF
TRBV18	TRBJ2-5	ASSPNPGWSGRAETQY
TRBV5-6	TRBJ2-2	ASSLAGGELF
TRBV5-8	TRBJ2-1	ASSLARLAGGWSYNEQF
TRBV30	TRBJ2-1	AWRPTSGGPREQF
TRBV7-8	TRBJ1-6	ASSSTRGNSPLH
TRBV12-3/TRBV12-4	TRBJ1-2	ASSDRVYGYT
TRBV7-2	TRBJ2-6	ASSLFSGGSGANVLT
TRBV6-5	TRBJ1-2	ASSTRLLYGYT
TRBV19	TRBJ1-4	TVQGAAREKLF
TRBV7-8	TRBJ2-3	ASSGSGRGGSRDTQY
TRBV10-1	TRBJ2-1	ASSESTVPLGNEQF
TRBV6-2/TRBV6-3	TRBJ1-2	ASSHVDKANYGYT
TRBV6-2/TRBV6-3	TRBJ2-7	ASSFHPGLATYEQY
TRBV9	TRBJ1-1	ASSVVLNTEAF
TRBV7-9	TRBJ1-1	ASSPTGGWDTEAF
TRBV20-1	TRBJ2-1	SASRNEQF
TRBV30	TRBJ1-1	AWMEAEAF
TRBV6-5	TRBJ2-3	ASRREGLSWDTQY
TRBV19	TRBJ2-1	ASSITAGGPGEQF